This TCR beta chain derives from a study of vaccination and CD4 T cells after COVID-19 (dated by TCRdb to about 2022). About the investigation overall: SARS-CoV-2 positivity had been established in the convalescent patients by nasal swab PCR, and mild disease was recorded in under ten of these patients and severe disease in one. The convalescent cohort included six males and four females, with two Hispanic individuals, seven Caucasians, two Asians and one multiracial person. Two doses of either the Pfizer-BioNTech BNT162b2 vaccine (n=8) or the Moderna mRNA-1273 vaccine (n=2) were administered to participants. Post-COVID blood samples were collected from convalescent patients a median of roughly 100 days after diagnosis, with a range of about 35 to 180 days. Post-vaccine blood samples were obtained a median of about 77 days after the second vaccine dose, with a range of roughly 12 to 250 days. The cultures were stimulated with overlapping spike peptide pools from SARS-CoV-2 and from the common cold coronaviruses HCoV-NL63, HCoV-OC43 and HCoV-229E. As controls, cultures received a CEFX viral epitope pool (the positive control), an HIV-1 Nef peptide pool (the negative control), or no peptide at all. In 9 to 11 COVID-19 convalescent patients and 4 infection-naive healthy vaccine recipients, researchers compared the spike-specific CD4+ TCR repertoire from before mRNA vaccination with the repertoire from after.

This clonotype was seen a few times. It lacks a known antigen. There are no base qualities to consult, and no much larger clone falls within one base. Paper-wide results and their limitations: Among convalescent patients, a median roughly 90% of the SARS-CoV-2-reactive clones seen after vaccination appeared only after vaccination, which suggests priming specific to the vaccine. The study included relatively few convalescent patients and did not analyze early timepoints after natural infection. The median number of SARS-CoV-2-reactive clonotypes rose from 20 to 25 after infection to 38 after vaccination, but the change was not significant. Of the vaccine-specific clones in convalescent patients, 304 of 307, or nearly all, reacted only to SARS-CoV-2 spike and did not cross-react with common cold coronaviruses.

Library method: PCR. DNA from cultured CD4+ T cells was subjected to TCR sequencing with the Oncomine TCR Beta short-read assay at the Johns Hopkins FTIC core. The QIAamp micro DNA kit was used to extract genomic DNA from the cultured CD4+ T cells. Oncomine TCR Beta libraries from cultured CD4+ T cells were pooled with unique dual indexes and sequenced on an Illumina iSeq 100. In the paper's pipeline: Non-productive sequences were filtered out, and CDR3s that did not start with C, did not end with F or W, or were shorter than 7 amino acids were discarded. Antigen-specific clonotypes were identified with the MANAFEST web application by comparing peptide-stimulated wells with reference and other culture wells. Positive clones required FDR below 0.05, an odds ratio above 5, and productive frequency above 0.1% in at least two of three replicate wells. A clonotype was classed as cross-reactive if the clonotype showed significant expansion both in SARS-CoV-2 spike wells and in at least one common cold coronavirus spike condition. Levenshtein distances (stringdist) and unrooted phylogenetic trees (ape) in R version 3.6.1 were used to assess CDR3 homology. The public reads were run again by TCRdb, first through fastp at Q25 and then through MiXCR, and only productive beta chains were kept. Identical CDR3 protein sequences are pooled into one entry, listed with their most common genes and DNA. The V and J calls, along with clone size, are taken from TCRdb and not from the paper's own processing. The sample table shows around 20,000 distinct CDR3 sequences, and almost 50% are seen once. In total, the top ten clones hold about 5% of the sample.

The CDR3 contains 14 residues, cysteine and phenylalanine counted. Just CDR3 DNA is preserved here, 42 bases in frame from base 1. V loses 2 bases, J loses 12 bases, and the germline ends lie 14 bases apart. CDR1 and CDR2 (SEHNR, FQNEAQ) derive from the germline V gene (reference sequence). The treatment or condition tag for this specimen amounts to: roughly 10-day PBMC culture with coronavirus spike peptide pools or control peptides (ViraFEST assay). To expand antigen-specific T cells with peptide pools and then pick out the expanded clonotypes through TCR sequencing, the study relied on the ViraFEST assay. The convalescent patients' positive SARS-CoV-2 PCR tests were from March to December 2020, which was before the Alpha, Beta and Delta variants emerged in the United States. Over 1.5 million PBMCs per well were cultured in IMDM with roughly 5% human AB serum and 7.5 to 10 IU/ml IL-2, plus 10 ug/ml peptide pools. Half of the culture medium was replaced with fresh IL-2-containing medium on days 3 and 7. After ten to eleven days of culture, CD4+ T cells were isolated by negative selection using the EasySep CD4+ T cell isolation kit. Ficoll-Paque Plus gradient centrifugation was used to isolate PBMCs from whole blood, and the isolated PBMCs were then either used fresh or cryopreserved at -140C. Each culture condition was generally run in triplicate wells.

Sequenced sample: CD4+ T cells from blood, cultured in vitro. Here the chain combines TRBV7-9 and TRBJ1-6; the D gene identity is not certain. The source of this sequence is a human donor who had recovered from COVID-19. The DNA sequence is TGTGCCAGCAGCTTATTCGGACTGGGAGAACCCCTCCACTTT. This yields the protein CASSLFGLGEPLHF.